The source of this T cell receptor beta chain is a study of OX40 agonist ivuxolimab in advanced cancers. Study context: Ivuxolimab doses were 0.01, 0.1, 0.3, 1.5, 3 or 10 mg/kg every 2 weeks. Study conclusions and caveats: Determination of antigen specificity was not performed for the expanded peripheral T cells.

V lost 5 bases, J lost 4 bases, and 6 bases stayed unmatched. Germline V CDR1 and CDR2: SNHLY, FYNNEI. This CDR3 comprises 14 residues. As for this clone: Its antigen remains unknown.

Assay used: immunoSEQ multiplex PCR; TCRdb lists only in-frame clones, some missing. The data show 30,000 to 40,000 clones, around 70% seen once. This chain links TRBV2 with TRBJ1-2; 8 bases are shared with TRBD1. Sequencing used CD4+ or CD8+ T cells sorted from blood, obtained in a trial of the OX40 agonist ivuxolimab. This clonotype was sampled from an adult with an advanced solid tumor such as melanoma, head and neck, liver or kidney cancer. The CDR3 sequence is CASSSGGAVYGYTF. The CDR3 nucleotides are TGTGCCAGCAGTTCAGGGGGCGCGGTCTATGGCTACACCTTC. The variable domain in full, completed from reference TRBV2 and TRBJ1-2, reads EPEVTQTPSHQVTQMGQEVILRCVPISNHLYFYWYRQILGQKVEFLVSFYNNEISEKSEIFDDQFSVERPDGSNFTLKIRSTKLEDSAMYFCASSSGGAVYGYTFGSGTRLTVV.